This entry concerns a single T cell receptor beta chain. Antigen specificity is unknown. These data come from a study of cytomegalovirus exposure and HLA in healthy donors. General study findings and limits: Later work showed greater clonal expansion in HLA-associated TCR beta chains than in equally common others. Solely CMV serostatus was available to characterize immune exposure. HLA-A and HLA-B allele assignments for most subjects were reportedly predicted accurately using TCR beta sequences.

Germline trimming cut 9 bases from V and 0 bases from J; bases unmatched to any gene: 4. CDR3 length equals 14 residues. Germline CDR1 and CDR2: ENHRY and SYGVKD. PCR used 60 Vbeta primers and 13 Jbeta primers. Assay: immunoSEQ multiplex PCR; the TCRdb copy retains only in-frame clones and omits some. This table holds some 150,000 clones, roughly 78% found once. The genes are TRBV10-3 and TRBJ1-5, with 8 bases aligning to TRBD1. Sequenced input: PBMCs. This clonotype was obtained from a middle-aged man in good health and CMV-seropositive. The CDR3 loop reads CAISGGNSNQPQHF. DNA for the CDR3: TGTGCCATTTCAGGGGGCAATAGCAATCAGCCCCAGCATTTT.